This T cell receptor (beta chain) was sequenced in a study of T cells after posttransplantation cyclophosphamide. This clone was seen more than once but under ten times. Its antigen is unknown. V was pared by 7 bases and J by 4 bases, with 13 bases between. CDR1 SNHLY and CDR2 FYNNEI come from the germline V gene. The CDR3 contains 13 residues. Points from the study as a whole: Recipient CMV seropositivity and CMV reactivation strongly tracked TRB clonality. Blood and skin or GI T cell repertoires showed limited TRB overlap.

TCRdb's table, derived via immunoSEQ multiplex PCR, lists solely in-frame clones and lacks some. This repertoire shows about 14,000 clones, approximately 80% found once; its top ten account for approximately 1.2%. The chain employs TRBV2 and TRBJ1-2; a weak D match, TRBD1 (5 bases). The source material was memory CD4+ T cells sorted from PBMCs. The source is a man aged 50-60 years. DNA for the CDR3: TGTGCCAGCACCGGCGACAGTCCCTATGGCTACACCTTC. Translated: CASTGDSPYGYTF.